The clone carrying this TCR beta chain was observed a handful of times. Its antigen is not known. The sample is drawn from a study of T cells after yellow fever vaccination. About the study: In the case of low-cell-number fractions, SMART-Seq v4 Ultra Low Input was used for preparation. Study observations and caveats: There was a small share of clonotypes that showed up in both the CD4 and CD8 compartments.

Looked up from germline, CDR1 is SGHVS and CDR2 is FNYEAQ. The CDR3 covers 15 residues. V lost 5 bases to trimming and J lost 3 bases; unmatched junction nucleotides: 8. Each CDR3 protein gets one entry after TCRdb re-called the 5' RACE reads with MiXCR. The sample has about 300,000 distinct CDR3 sequences; less than 9.5% are singletons. The chain links TRBV7-6 to TRBJ2-7; 9 bases are a match to TRBD2. Sequenced material: CD4+ T cells sorted from PBMCs, taken 5 days after the yellow fever booster vaccination. The source is a man aged 18 to 30 who received the YFV17D yellow fever vaccine. The CDR3 loop is CASSPTSGLYYEQYF. The CDR3 coding sequence is TGTGCCAGCAGCCCCACTAGCGGGCTATACTACGAGCAGTACTTC. The variable domain in full, with the rest retrieved from reference TRBV7-6 and TRBJ2-7, is GAGVSQSPRYKVTKRGQDVALRCDPISGHVSLYWYRQALGQGPEFLTYFNYEAQQDKSGLPNDRFSAERPEGSISTLTIQRTEQRDSAMYRCASSPTSGLYYEQYFGPGTRLTVT.